Below are 5 T cell receptor beta chains sequenced from a single sample in a study of cytomegalovirus exposure and HLA in healthy donors. Sequencing used immunoSEQ multiplex PCR; TCRdb keeps in-frame clones, though not all of them. Of 55,000 to 75,000 clones in the sample, around 95% are singletons; the top ten hold 4.4%. The sample taken for sequencing was PBMCs. The source is a man aged 18 to 29 in good health and CMV-seropositive.

The CDR3 DNA reads as TGTGCCAGTACGACAGCTTTAAGAAACACCATATATTTT. As protein: CASTTALRNTIYF. The rearrangement uses TRBV19 and TRBJ1-3, with a possible D match to TRBD1 (5 bases). V was pared by 7 bases and J by 5 bases, with 12 bases between. Germline CDR1 LNHDA, CDR2 SQIVND (reference sequence). This CDR3 is built from 13 residues. The whole variable domain, filled in from reference TRBV19 and TRBJ1-3, reads DGGITQSPKYLFRKEGQNVTLSCEQNLNHDAMYWYRQDPGQGLRLIYYSQIVNDFQKGDIAEGYSVSREKKESFPLTVTSAQKNPTAFYLCASTTALRNTIYFGEGSWLTVV.

V is TRBV29-1 and J is TRBJ2-6; D unclear. V gave up 3 bases and J gave up 0 bases, with 6 bases separating them. The CDR3 consists of 14 residues. CDR1 and CDR2 (germline): SQVTM, ANQGSEA. The CDR3 DNA sequence: TGCAGCGTTGAGGCAGGCTCTGGGGCCAACGTCCTGACTTTC. Protein product: CSVEAGSGANVLTF.

The chain couples TRBV10-1 to TRBJ1-1, with D possibly TRBD1 on 5 matching bases. The V and J ends lost 3 bases and 5 bases respectively, with 10 bases between them. The CDR3 loop spans 13 amino acids. Germline V gene lookup returns CDR1 WNHNN and CDR2 SYGVQD (reference sequence). CDR3 sequence (DNA): TGCGCCAGCAGTGAACAGGATCCGACTGAAGCTTTCTTT. Its translation: CASSEQDPTEAFF.

This chain joins TRBV29-1 and TRBJ1-2, with 7 bases aligning to TRBD1. The CDR3 length is 15 residues. Germline CDR1 SQVTM, CDR2 ANQGSEA. V gave up 5 bases and J gave up 5 bases; unmatched junction bases: 14. The CDR3 sequence is CSVPAEGALTYGYTF. The CDR3 bases are TGCAGCGTTCCGGCCGAGGGGGCCCTGACATATGGCTACACCTTC. The variable domain in full, with the rest retrieved from reference TRBV29-1 and TRBJ1-2, is SAVISQKPSRDICQRGTSLTIQCQVDSQVTMMFWYRQQPGQSLTLIATANQGSEATYESGFVIDKFPISRPNLTFSTLTVSNMSPEDSSIYLCSVPAEGALTYGYTFGSGTRLTVV.

The chain combines TRBV4-1 with TRBJ1-1, with 7 bases identical to TRBD1. V was pared by 1 base and J by 1 base, with 21 bases of the junction left unmatched. From germline, CDR1 is MGHRA and CDR2 YSYEKL. The CDR3 totals 21 residues. Here the CDR3 DNA reads TGCGCCAGCAGCCAAGGCAAGCTCCAAGACTCCAAACAGGGGAGGAACACTGAAGCTTTCTTT. This encodes CASSQGKLQDSKQGRNTEAFF.